This TCR beta chain was retrieved from a study of T cell repertoires in cytomegalovirus infection. Study at large: CMV epitopes that were recently identified and HLA-C-restricted were used alongside well-studied HLA-B-restricted ones. From public TCR beta signatures came an indication of both CMV infection and matching HLA type.

Study-level results: In two of eight donors, the top clonotype was HLA-C-restricted CMV-specific. Pooled public TCR beta family frequency picked out CMV carriers with the relevant HLA.

MiXCR, run by TCRdb on the reads, gives a single entry per CDR3 protein. The sample includes 640,000 or so distinct CDR3 sequences, roughly a third of them seen just once. Concerning this clonotype itself: Its antigen remains unidentified.

The sample in question was cultured PBMCs, obtained from culture after CMV antigen stimulation. The clonotype was recovered from a human donor in good health (CMV status not recorded). Some clones in this sample may be carry-over from other donors' samples.

The DNA of the CDR3 is TGTGCCAGCCGATCGGACCCTCGCAGGGTTGCCAAAAACATTCAGTACTTC. This encodes CASRSDPRRVAKNIQYF. J is TRBJ2-4 and V is TRBV6-8; a possible D gene is TRBD1 (5 bases). V was cut by 8 bases and J by 1 base, with 21 bases left in between. The CDR3 spans 17 residues. Germline lookup yields CDR1 MNHGY and CDR2 SAAAGT.